The 5 T cell receptor beta chains in this list originate from one sample, sequenced in a study of T cell responses to AZD1222 COVID-19 vaccine. TCRdb's copy holds only in-frame clones and misses some; the assay was immunoSEQ multiplex PCR. The sample yields 100,000 to 150,000 clones, roughly nine tenths seen once. The sequences come from peripheral blood, collected on day 0 of AZD1222 vaccination. The receptors originated from an adult in good health.

The chain uses TRBV18 and TRBJ1-2; D uncertain. Deletions cut 0 bases from V and 4 bases from J, with 9 bases between. This CDR3 has 14 amino acids. Per germline, CDR1 KGHSH and CDR2 LQKENI. Here the CDR3 DNA reads TGTGCCAGCTCACCACCGGGCCAGCCCTATGGCTACACCTTC. Protein: CASSPPGQPYGYTF.

V usage is TRBV6-1 and J usage is TRBJ2-1; no clear D. Germline CDR1 MNHNS, CDR2 SASEGT. This CDR3 has 14 residues. V lost 4 bases and J 8 bases, leaving 15 bases between the germline ends. CDR3 protein: CASSGAPIQDEQFF. CDR3 coding DNA: TGTGCCAGCAGTGGAGCCCCGATTCAGGATGAGCAGTTCTTC.

The V gene is TRBV28, the J gene TRBJ1-2, with unresolved D. V was cut by 4 bases and J by 8 bases, with 5 bases left in between. The CDR3 extends over 10 amino acids. Germline CDR1 MDHEN, CDR2 SYDVKM. The CDR3 is CASSSGGYTF. In DNA form, the CDR3 reads TGTGCCAGCAGTTCTGGGGGCTACACCTTC.

Written as DNA, the CDR3 is TGTGCCAGCAGCCAGGGGGAGACCCAGTACTTC. Amino acid sequence: CASSQGETQYF. V usage is TRBV7-7 and J usage is TRBJ2-5, with D possibly matching TRBD1 (6 bases). There are 11 residues in the CDR3. In germline, CDR1 is SSHAT, CDR2 FNYEAQ (reference sequence). The ends were cut back, 5 bases at V and 5 bases at J, with 6 bases in the middle.

This clone has only a few counts. The chain links TRBV29-1 to TRBJ2-5, with D uncertain. The germline gives CDR1 SQVTM, CDR2 ANQGSEA. V was clipped by 3 bases and J by 4 bases, with 9 bases between them. There are 12 residues in the CDR3. The CDR3 nucleotides read TGCAGCGTTGACTACCGAGGAGAGACCCAGTACTTC. Its protein is CSVDYRGETQYF. The whole variable domain, remainder taken from reference TRBV29-1 and TRBJ2-5, is SAVISQKPSRDICQRGTSLTIQCQVDSQVTMMFWYRQQPGQSLTLIATANQGSEATYESGFVIDKFPISRPNLTFSTLTVSNMSPEDSSIYLCSVDYRGETQYFGPGTRLLVL.